The 27 T cell receptor beta chains in this list originate from one sample, sequenced in a study of blood T cell repertoires in COVID-19. Profiled with immunoSEQ multiplex PCR; TCRdb holds only in-frame clones, not every one. Here the sample spans more than 300,000 clones, roughly 86% being singletons. Sequencing was performed on peripheral blood. The receptors originated from a woman aged 65 to 85 with COVID-19, enrolled during active disease.

The V gene is TRBV24-1, the J gene TRBJ1-2; perhaps TRBD1 as D (6 bases). This CDR3 region has 13 residues. CDR1 KGHDR and CDR2 SFDVKD come from the germline V gene. The V gene lost 2 bases and the J gene lost 4 bases, with 7 bases spanning the gap. The CDR3 protein is CATSDSRGYGYTF. The DNA of the CDR3 is TGTGCCACCAGTGATTCCAGGGGCTATGGCTACACCTTC.

The chain is built from TRBV7-9 and TRBJ1-2; 7 nucleotides line up with TRBD1. This CDR3 has 17 residues. With V trimmed by 4 bases and J by 5 bases, 16 bases remained unmatched. Germline CDR1 is SEHNR and CDR2 is FQNEAQ (reference sequence). The CDR3 region has the DNA TGTGCCAGCAGCTCAGCCGGGACAGCCGATATTTTATATGGCTACACCTTC. Encoded protein: CASSSAGTADILYGYTF.

This rearrangement joins TRBV7-2 to TRBJ1-3; TRBD1 might be the D (5 bases). Trimming cost V 4 bases and J 1 base, with 14 bases left between them. Germline CDR1 SGHTA, CDR2 FQGNSA. The CDR3 covers 16 residues. The CDR3 here is CASSSYHRGSGNTIYF. Written as DNA, the CDR3 is TGTGCCAGCAGCTCGTACCACCGGGGGTCTGGAAACACCATATATTTT.

The rearrangement uses TRBV12-3 or TRBV12-4 and TRBJ1-2, with 8 bases identical to TRBD1. The V and J ends lost 4 bases and 8 bases, in that order; junction bases with no gene match: 6. The CDR3 covers 13 residues. DNA of the CDR3: TGTGCCAGCAGTTGGACAGGGTCGGAGGGCTACACCTTC. This codes for CASSWTGSEGYTF.

The chain employs TRBV20-1 and TRBJ1-1; tentatively, D is TRBD1 (6 bases). CDR1 is DFQATT, CDR2 SNEGSKA, per germline (reference sequence). The CDR3 sequence is 11 residues long. In DNA form, the CDR3 reads TGCAGAGGACAGACAAACACTGAAGCTTTCTTT. It translates to CRGQTNTEAFF.

V is TRBV4-1 and J is TRBJ2-5; TRBD2 is a possible D gene (6 bases). V lost 1 base and J lost 5, with 11 bases in between. In germline, CDR1 is MGHRA, CDR2 YSYEKL. CDR3 length: 14 residues. The CDR3 protein is CASSQGRAGETQYF. DNA for the CDR3: TGCGCCAGCAGCCAAGGGAGGGCGGGGGAGACCCAGTACTTC.

The gene calls are TRBV18 and TRBJ2-7; TRBD1 might be the D (6 bases). The CDR3 runs 14 residues. Trimming left V 5 bases short and J 3 bases short, with 14 bases between. The V gene's germline CDR1 is KGHSH and CDR2 LQKENI. CDR3 region: CASSFQGTFYEQYF. DNA of the CDR3: TGTGCCAGCTCATTTCAGGGGACCTTCTACGAGCAGTACTTC.

Note on this clone: Other DNA sequences in this specimen translate into the identical CDR3. The chain combines TRBV2 with TRBJ1-2; no reliable D call. This CDR3 spans 13 amino acids. Germline V gene data show CDR1 as SNHLY and CDR2 as FYNNEI. Trimming removed 1 base from V and 4 bases from J, with 7 bases in between. The CDR3: CASSEGGAYGYTF. The CDR3 DNA is TGTGCCAGCAGTGAAGGCGGCGCCTATGGCTACACCTTC.

This clone was picked up a small number of times. This rearrangement joins TRBV2 to TRBJ1-5; D remains ambiguous. This CDR3 is built from 14 residues. V lost 7 bases, J lost 1 base, and 11 bases lay in between. Looked up from germline, CDR1 is SNHLY and CDR2 is FYNNEI. The CDR3, as DNA: TGTGCCAGCAAAGCGGATGGGAGCAATCAGCCCCAGCATTTT. This translates into CASKADGSNQPQHF.

The chain joins TRBV27 to TRBJ1-1, with 10 bases that match TRBD1. Germline V gene lookup returns CDR1 MNHEY and CDR2 SMNVEV (reference sequence). The CDR3 totals 15 residues. Unmatched junction bases numbered 9, after V lost 5 bases and J lost 6 bases. The CDR3 loop reads CASSPPGQGRAEAFF. The CDR3 coding sequence is TGTGCCAGCAGTCCTCCGGGACAGGGGAGGGCTGAAGCTTTCTTT.

The chain couples TRBV11-2 to TRBJ2-1; TRBD2 aligns across 7 bases. The CDR3 covers 16 residues. The germline CDR1 and CDR2 sequences are SGHAT and FQNNGV. V dropped 1 base and J dropped 3; count of bases not matched to a gene: 6. CDR3 in DNA: TGTGCCAGCAGCTTAGGCGGGAGCGGGATCTACAATGAGCAGTTCTTC. Translating it yields CASSLGGSGIYNEQFF.

This sequence joins TRBV27 and TRBJ1-1; D is ambiguous. CDR3 length equals 13 residues. Trimming shortened V by 3 bases and J by 3 bases, and 8 bases separated the two germline ends. Germline values: CDR1 MNHEY, CDR2 SMNVEV (reference sequence). The CDR3 reads CASSFSSYTEAFF. For the CDR3, the DNA is TGTGCCAGCAGTTTTTCAAGCTACACTGAAGCTTTCTTT.

The V and J genes are TRBV4-3 and TRBJ1-5; TRBD1 agrees at 7 bases. Losses at the gene ends were 0 bases for V and 4 bases for J; bases not matched to a gene: 3. The CDR3 is 15 amino acids. Germline CDR1 is LGHNA and CDR2 is YSLEER. The DNA for the CDR3 is TGCGCCAGCAGCCAAGATGGGACAGAGAATCAGCCCCAGCATTTT. This gives the protein CASSQDGTENQPQHF.

The chain carries TRBV6-5 and TRBJ2-7; possible D gene TRBD1, 6 bases. Germline V CDR1 and CDR2: MNHEY, SVGAGI. CDR3 length equals 14 residues. The V and J ends lost 5 bases and 2 bases respectively, with 13 bases between them. The CDR3 reads CASSPQGFPYEQYF. CDR3 nucleotides: TGTGCCAGCAGTCCGCAGGGGTTCCCCTACGAGCAGTACTTC.

The rearrangement joins TRBV2 to TRBJ2-3, with 11 bases lining up with TRBD2. V lost 10 bases and J lost 2; bases outside the gene matches: 5. The germline gives CDR1 SNHLY, CDR2 FYNNEI. The length of the CDR3 is 14 residues. The CDR3 coding sequence is TGTGCCACTAGACTAGCGGGGACCACAGATACGCAGTATTTT. Translated: CATRLAGTTDTQYF.

V is TRBV7-9 and J is TRBJ1-1, with 9 bases identical to TRBD1. Per the germline V gene, CDR1 is SEHNR and CDR2 is FQNEAQ (reference sequence). V shed 3 bases, J shed 7 bases, and the junction held 9 bases outside the gene matches. CDR3 length: 15 residues. The CDR3 region is CASSFLTGGKHEAFF. The CDR3 coding sequence is TGTGCCAGCAGCTTCCTGACAGGGGGAAAACATGAAGCTTTCTTT.

J is TRBJ2-5 and V is TRBV18; 7 bases map to TRBD1. The germline gives CDR1 KGHSH, CDR2 LQKENI. The CDR3 contains 15 residues. V dropped 2 bases and J dropped 5; count of bases not matched to a gene: 8. The CDR3 region is CASSPGPGGFETQYF. In nucleotides, the CDR3 is TGTGCCAGCTCACCAGGGCCAGGGGGATTCGAGACCCAGTACTTC.

The rearrangement uses TRBV2 and TRBJ2-2, with TRBD2 matching over 10 bases. The V gene end was trimmed by 8 bases and the J gene end by 5 bases; junction bases not matched to a gene: 5. CDR1 and CDR2 from the germline V gene are SNHLY and FYNNEI. The CDR3 has 14 amino acids. The CDR3 spells CASQLAGNTGELFF. In DNA form, the CDR3 reads TGTGCCAGCCAACTAGCGGGGAATACCGGGGAGCTGTTTTTT.

The gene calls are TRBV9 and TRBJ1-2; 7 bases fit TRBD1. V trimming: 0 bases; J trimming: 3 bases; junction bases outside the gene matches: 5. This CDR3 has 15 amino acids. The germline V gene encodes CDR1 SGDLS and CDR2 YYNGEE. DNA for the CDR3: TGTGCCAGCAGCGTAGAAGGGGGCATAGACTATGGCTACACCTTC. Protein product: CASSVEGGIDYGYTF.

The chain has TRBV11-2 and TRBJ2-7; perhaps TRBD2 as D (5 bases). CDR1 SGHAT and CDR2 FQNNGV come from the germline V gene. The V end lost 4 bases, the J end lost 6 bases, and 7 bases lay between the germline ends. This CDR3 has 11 residues. In DNA, the CDR3 is TGTGCCAGCAGCTACAGCGGCGAGCAGTACTTC. Amino acids: CASSYSGEQYF. Combining the CDR3 with reference TRBV11-2 and TRBJ2-7 gives the whole variable domain EAGVAQSPRYKIIEKRQSVAFWCNPISGHATLYWYQQILGQGPKLLIQFQNNGVVDDSQLPKDRFSAERLKGVDSTLKIQPAKLEDSAVYLCASSYSGEQYFGPGTRLTVT.

The rearrangement links TRBV7-9 to TRBJ2-1, with D maybe TRBD1 (6 bases). The V and J ends lost 8 bases and 8 bases respectively, with 13 bases between them. The germline V gene has CDR1 SEHNR and CDR2 FQNEAQ (reference sequence). The CDR3 covers 12 residues. As DNA, the CDR3 is TGTGCCAGCGGGACACTATGGGATGAGCAGTTCTTC. Translated: CASGTLWDEQFF.

The chain links TRBV10-2 to TRBJ1-5, with D possibly matching TRBD1 (5 bases). Trimming took off 6 bases at V and 2 bases at J, with 14 bases between the two ends. The CDR3 loop spans 15 amino acids. Germline V gives CDR1 WSHSY, CDR2 SAAADI. The CDR3 coding sequence is TGCGCCAGCAGCTGGGGGGGTGGCGGCAATCAGCCCCAGCATTTT. Protein product: CASSWGGGGNQPQHF.

This clone has just one count. This sequence joins TRBV7-2 and TRBJ2-3; possible D gene TRBD2, 6 bases. Trimming took 0 bases from V and 8 from J, leaving 18 bases between them. CDR1 SGHTA and CDR2 FQGNSA come from the germline V gene. The CDR3 runs 16 residues. The CDR3 loop is CASSLAGGAASGTQYF. The CDR3 nucleotides read TGTGCCAGCAGCTTAGCGGGGGGTGCAGCGAGCGGTACGCAGTATTTT.

The chain employs TRBV19 and TRBJ2-1, with 13 bases that match TRBD2. Germline V gives CDR1 LNHDA, CDR2 SQIVND (reference sequence). CDR3 length: 15 residues. V was clipped by 5 bases and J by 9 bases; unmatched bases: 7. CDR3 residues: CASSPRLAGGLEQFF. In DNA, the CDR3 is TGTGCCAGTAGTCCCCGACTAGCGGGGGGACTTGAGCAGTTCTTC.

This clone was counted once. The chain uses TRBV14 and TRBJ1-4; the D is unclear. V lost 4 bases and J lost 4, with 10 bases in between. CDR3 size: 14 residues. Germline V gene lookup returns CDR1 SGHDN and CDR2 FVKESK. The CDR3 DNA follows: TGTGCCAGCAGCCCAGGCCCTATTAATGAAAAACTGTTTTTT. Its protein product is CASSPGPINEKLFF.

V and J are TRBV28 and TRBJ1-6; 7 bases are shared with TRBD1. The CDR3 is 15 amino acids. Looked up from germline, CDR1 is MDHEN and CDR2 is SYDVKM. Germline trimming cut 5 bases from V and 9 bases from J; bases unmatched to any gene: 10. CDR3: CASSPLKGAGSPLHF. The CDR3 DNA reads TGTGCCAGCAGTCCTCTGAAGGGGGCCGGTTCACCCCTCCACTTT.

This rearrangement joins TRBV27 to TRBJ2-3; D ambiguous. Germline CDR1 is MNHEY and CDR2 is SMNVEV (reference sequence). There are 14 residues in the CDR3. V was shortened by 2 bases and J by 0 bases, with 6 bases between the two germline ends. The CDR3 DNA follows: TGTGCCAGCAGTTTAATTCAAAGCACAGATACGCAGTATTTT. As protein: CASSLIQSTDTQYF.